This T cell receptor beta chain was documented in a study of T-cell reconstitution after alpha-beta-depleted transplantation in children (TCRdb year 2016). About the full investigation: The study quantitatively tracked T-cell immune reconstitution after TCRalphabeta/CD19-depleted allogeneic hematopoietic cell transplantation in children using TCR repertoire profiling.

This clonotype was detected many times. It lacks a known antigen. No much larger clone exists at a distance of one base, and base qualities are not known. The sample's treatment or condition, from its label and the paper: allogeneic hematopoietic cell transplantation with graft depleted of TCRalphabeta T cells and CD19 B cells. TCRalphabeta/CD19-depleted allogeneic hematopoietic cell grafts were given to the transplant recipients, all of whom were children. Paper-wide results and their limitations: The apparently early alphabetaT-cell count recovery about two months after transplant was reportedly dependent on only several hundred rapidly expanded clones derived from non-depleted graft cells. Over subsequent months, a decline in hyperexpanded clone frequencies was noted, and after one year, T-cell counts and TCRbeta diversity were mostly ascribed to newly produced T cells. The high TCRbeta diversity at day 60 in some patients was ascribed to recipient T cells and intrathymic progenitors that had survived conditioning.

Library preparation was by PCR. TCRdb records Illumina HiSeq 2500 as the sequencer. Molecular barcoding was employed in the preparation of TCR libraries, with unique molecular identifiers being used to normalize TCRbeta repertoire quantification. The public reads were quality trimmed at Q25 with fastp and then assembled into clones with MiXCR by TCRdb, keeping productive beta chains. For every CDR3 protein sequence, its rows merge into one entry that carries the most common genes and DNA. The sample table shows almost 500,000 distinct CDR3 sequences, and 8% to 11% are seen once. Just over 2% of the sample lies in the top ten. The sequence was collected from a child aged 2-15 years with inherited bone marrow failure, due to receive a stem cell transplant. The sample here was PBMCs, taken before TCRalphabeta/CD19-depleted stem cell transplant.

The CDR3 amino acid sequence is: CASSYSTGPNEQFF. The nucleotides are TGCGCCAGCAGCTACTCGACAGGGCCCAATGAGCAGTTCTTC. The V gene is TRBV5-1 and the J gene is TRBJ2-1; 7 of the junction bases match TRBD1. Germline trimming amounts to 3 bases on V and 6 bases on J, with 6 as the count of junction bases outside the gene matches. CDR1 and CDR2 were assigned from the germline V gene as SGHRS and YFSETQ. Including the terminal cysteine and phenylalanine, the CDR3 comprises 14 residues. The only DNA kept is the CDR3, 42 bases in frame from the first base.